Included here is one T cell receptor (beta chain) sequence, with context. The antigen remains unidentified. The data originate from a study of cytomegalovirus exposure and HLA in healthy donors. Overall study results and limits: In a later analysis, at a false discovery rate of 0.05, 17,000 or so TCR beta sequences matched HLA alleles. Beyond CMV serostatus, there was no information to go on about immune exposure. Among TCR beta chains of equal frequency, HLA-associated ones were more clonally expanded in a later analysis.

The study ran its PCR with 60 Vbeta and 13 Jbeta primers. Authors' methods: In a later analysis, of tens of millions of unique beta chains, roughly 11 million appeared in at least two donors. Profiling relied on immunoSEQ multiplex PCR, and the TCRdb table lists in-frame clones only, not all of them. That table supplies the V and J calls and clone size; D and trimming were determined from the DNA. The data show 150,000 to 200,000 clones, 70% to 80% seen once. V was shortened by 5 bases and J by 0 bases, with 11 bases between the two germline ends. This CDR3 is 15 amino acids long. Per germline, CDR1 LNHDA and CDR2 SQIVND (reference sequence).

Specimen: PBMCs. This rearrangement joins TRBV19 to TRBJ1-5; D is perhaps TRBD1 (5 bases). The receptor's source is a man in his forties in good health and CMV-seronegative. The CDR3 region is CASSSGQDSNQPQHF. The CDR3 coding sequence is TGTGCCAGTAGTTCAGGACAAGATAGCAATCAGCCCCAGCATTTT.